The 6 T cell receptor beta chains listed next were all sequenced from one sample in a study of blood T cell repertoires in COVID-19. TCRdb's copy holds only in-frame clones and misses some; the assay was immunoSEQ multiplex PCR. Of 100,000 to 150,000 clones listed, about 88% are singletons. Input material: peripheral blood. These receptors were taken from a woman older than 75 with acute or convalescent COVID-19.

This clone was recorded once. The CDR3 DNA follows: TGCAGCGTTGAAGTACAGAGCAACTATGGCTACACCTTC. This codes for CSVEVQSNYGYTF. This chain joins TRBV29-1 and TRBJ1-2; no definite D call. Germline assignment: CDR1 SQVTM and CDR2 ANQGSEA. V was clipped by 1 base and J by 2 bases, with 8 bases between them. The CDR3 spans 13 residues.

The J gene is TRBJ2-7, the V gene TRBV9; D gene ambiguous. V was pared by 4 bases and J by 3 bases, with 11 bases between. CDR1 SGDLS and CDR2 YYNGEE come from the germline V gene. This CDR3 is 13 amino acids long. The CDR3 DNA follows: TGTGCCAGCAGCCCCGACATCTACTACGAGCAGTACTTC. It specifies CASSPDIYYEQYF.

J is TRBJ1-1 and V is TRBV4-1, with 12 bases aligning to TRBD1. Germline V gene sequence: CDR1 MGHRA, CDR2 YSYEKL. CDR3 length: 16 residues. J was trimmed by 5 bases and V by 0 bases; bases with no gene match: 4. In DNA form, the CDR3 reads TGCGCCAGCAGCCAAGAGGGGACAGGGGGCGTAACTGAAGCTTTCTTT. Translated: CASSQEGTGGVTEAFF.

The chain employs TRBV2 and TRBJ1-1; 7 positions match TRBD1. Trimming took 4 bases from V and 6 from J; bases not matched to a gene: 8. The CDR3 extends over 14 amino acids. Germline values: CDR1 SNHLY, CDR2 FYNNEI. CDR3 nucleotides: TGTGCCAGCAGTGTAGAGGGGGCTACCGCTGAAGCTTTCTTT. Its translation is CASSVEGATAEAFF.

CDR3: CASSFRVGTGLREQYF. The CDR3 DNA sequence: TGTGCCAGCAGCTTTAGAGTCGGGACAGGGTTAAGGGAGCAGTACTTC. The V gene is TRBV7-9, the J gene TRBJ2-7; TRBD1 agrees at 9 bases. V shed 3 bases, J shed 7 bases, and the junction held 13 bases outside the gene matches. Germline V lookup: CDR1 SEHNR, CDR2 FQNEAQ (reference sequence). The CDR3 runs 16 residues.

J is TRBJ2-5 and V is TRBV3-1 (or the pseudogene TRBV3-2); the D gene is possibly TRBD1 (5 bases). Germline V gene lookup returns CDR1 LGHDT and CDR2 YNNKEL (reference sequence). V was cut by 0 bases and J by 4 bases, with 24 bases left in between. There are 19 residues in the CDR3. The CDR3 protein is CASSQDFTTGRKMGETQYF. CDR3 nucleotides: TGTGCCAGCAGCCAAGACTTTACTACAGGCCGTAAGATGGGAGAGACCCAGTACTTC.